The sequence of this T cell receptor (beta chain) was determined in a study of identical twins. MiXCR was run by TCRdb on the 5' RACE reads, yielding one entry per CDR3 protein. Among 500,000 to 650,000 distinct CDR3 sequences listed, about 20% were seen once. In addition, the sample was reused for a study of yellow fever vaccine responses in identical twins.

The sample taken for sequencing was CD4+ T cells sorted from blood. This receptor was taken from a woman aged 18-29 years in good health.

In nucleotides, the CDR3 is TGCGCCAGCAGCTTGGGGCGCCTAGCGGGGGATGTTGTGTGGGATGAGCAGTTCTTC. Translated, it gives CASSLGRLAGDVVWDEQFF. The gene calls are TRBV5-1 and TRBJ2-1; TRBD2 matches at 10 bases. J lost 8 bases, V lost 0 bases, and 17 bases had no gene match. Germline values: CDR1 SGHRS, CDR2 YFSETQ. The CDR3 has 19 amino acids.